In its sample, the clone carrying this T cell receptor beta chain was seen once. Its antigen is still unknown. These data originate in a study of T-cell reconstitution after alpha-beta-depleted transplantation in children. General observations from the study: The authors attributed T-cell counts and diversity one year after transplant mostly to newly produced T cells.

CDR3 size: 15 residues. V dropped 1 base and J dropped 4 bases, with 10 bases sitting between them. CDR1 and CDR2 from the germline V gene are MGHRA and YSYEKL. Unique molecular identifiers were built into the TCRbeta library. TCRdb reanalysed the PCR reads using MiXCR and keeps one entry per CDR3 protein. The sample carries approximately 980,000 distinct CDR3 sequences, roughly 31% recorded once. The sequence was collected from a boy under two years old who had a stem cell transplant for SCID, so the T cells may come from the graft donor. The chain combines TRBV4-1 with TRBJ2-2, with D hard to call. The sample consisted of PBMCs, mostly from graft donor cells, taken 360 days after TCRalphabeta/CD19-depleted stem cell transplant. The CDR3 DNA sequence: TGCGCCAGCAGCCAAGTTGGGTCTATCACCGGGGAGCTGTTTTTT. Amino acid sequence: CASSQVGSITGELFF.